These 29 T cell receptor beta chains came from one sample sequenced in a study of CD8+ T cells in alopecia areata. Following extraction, RNA underwent reverse transcription to cDNA, which served as the sequencing template. Some clones are missing from TCRdb's copy, which holds only in-frame ones; the method was immunoSEQ multiplex PCR. This sample has just over 150,000 clones; about 51% occur once, and the top ten carry roughly a fifth. Specimen: CD8+ T cells sorted from blood, collected at week 0. All receptors derive from a human donor with alopecia areata.

The DNA of the CDR3 is TGTGCCAGCAGCTTAAATACGGCTAGCTATATCAATGAGCAGTTCTTC. Encoded protein: CASSLNTASYINEQFF. J is TRBJ2-1 and V is TRBV7-6, with D perhaps TRBD2 (5 bases). V was shortened by 2 bases and J by 6 bases, with 17 bases between the two germline ends. In germline, CDR1 is SGHVS, CDR2 FNYEAQ. The CDR3 contains 16 residues.

The CDR3 loop reads CASSEASGSSGNTIYF. The CDR3 DNA follows: TGCGCCAGCAGTGAGGCGTCGGGGAGCTCTGGAAACACCATATATTTT. The rearrangement uses TRBV10-2 and TRBJ1-3, with D uncertain. The CDR3 has 16 amino acids. Germline-derived CDR1 and CDR2 are WSHSY and SAAADI. With 2 bases removed from V and 0 bases from J, the gap between germline ends came to 11 bases.

This clone was picked up a small number of times. The rearrangement joins TRBV4-3 to TRBJ2-2; 7 nucleotides match TRBD1. V dropped 1 base and J dropped 7; count of bases not matched to a gene: 9. The CDR3 covers 16 residues. Germline-derived CDR1 and CDR2 are LGHNA and YSLEER. Here the CDR3 reads CASSQARQGVGGELFF. The CDR3 nucleotides are TGCGCCAGCAGCCAAGCTAGACAGGGCGTAGGCGGGGAGCTGTTTTTT.

A note on this clone: Other nucleotide sequences in the sample specify the same CDR3. V is TRBV29-1 and J is TRBJ2-7; 8 nucleotides agree with TRBD1. This CDR3 region has 13 residues. Germline assignment: CDR1 SQVTM and CDR2 ANQGSEA. With 5 bases clipped from V and 0 bases from J, the junction kept 3 bases outside the gene matches. Here the CDR3 DNA reads TGCAGCGTTAGGACAGGGAGCTCCTACGAGCAGTACTTC. It specifies CSVRTGSSYEQYF.

This clone occurred a few times. The gene calls are TRBV11-2 and TRBJ2-2; TRBD1 is a possible D gene (5 bases). Germline assignment: CDR1 SGHAT and CDR2 FQNNGV. This CDR3 contains 15 residues. V gave up 5 bases and J gave up 3 bases, with 13 bases separating them. In nucleotides, the CDR3 is TGTGCCAGCAGCCCATGGGGCAGGGACACCGGGGAGCTGTTTTTT. As protein: CASSPWGRDTGELFF.

The chain recombines TRBV4-3 with TRBJ1-1, with D perhaps matching TRBD1 (6 bases). CDR1 LGHNA and CDR2 YSLEER come from the germline V gene. This CDR3 spans 15 amino acids. V was cut by 1 base and J by 0 bases, with 9 bases left in between. The CDR3 bases are TGCGCCAGCAGCCAAGGTAGGGGGATGAACACTGAAGCTTTCTTT. As protein: CASSQGRGMNTEAFF.

The CDR3 sequence is CALQGHGYTF. CDR3 bases: TGTGCCTTACAGGGACACGGCTACACCTTC. The chain combines TRBV30 with TRBJ1-2; weak D call: TRBD1 (6 bases). V lost 7 bases and J lost 8, with 11 bases in between. There are 10 residues in the CDR3. Germline V gene lookup returns CDR1 GTSNPN and CDR2 SVGIG (reference sequence).

Remarks on this clone: The same CDR3 also results from other DNA sequences found in this sample. This chain uses TRBV11-2 with TRBJ2-3; D possibly corresponds to TRBD2 (6 bases). Germline loops: CDR1 SGHAT, CDR2 FQNNGV. The CDR3 contains 14 residues. Trimming took 3 bases from V and 3 from J, leaving 10 bases between them. In DNA form, the CDR3 reads TGTGCCAGCAGCTTCGGGGGTGGAACAGATACGCAGTATTTT. It encodes CASSFGGGTDTQYF.

This clone was seen more than once but under ten times. The chain is built from TRBV18 and TRBJ2-4; 7 bases fit TRBD1. CDR1 and CDR2 (germline): KGHSH, LQKENI. V dropped 3 bases and J dropped 9; count of bases not matched to a gene: 5. The CDR3 is made up of 13 amino acids. CDR3 in DNA: TGTGCCAGCTCACCTCGACAGGGTAGCATTCAGTACTTC. Translation: CASSPRQGSIQYF.

In this sample, this clone turned up a few times. This chain uses TRBV9 with TRBJ2-1; 8 bases align to TRBD2. The CDR3 is 15 residues long. V trimming: 3 bases; J trimming: 1 base; junction bases outside the gene matches: 3. Germline V CDR1 and CDR2: SGDLS, YYNGEE. This CDR3 is CASSGGTSSYNEQFF. The CDR3 DNA sequence: TGTGCCAGCAGCGGAGGGACTAGTTCCTACAATGAGCAGTTCTTC.

As for this clone: This likely traces to a read error, being one base from a far larger clone. The genes are TRBV14 and TRBJ1-1; D is undetermined. The CDR3 contains 13 residues. The V and J ends lost 1 base and 12 bases respectively, with 15 bases between them. Germline V CDR1 and CDR2: SGHDN, FVKESK. The CDR3 here is CASSQVSRVSTFF. CDR3 bases: TGTGCCAGCAGCCAAGTTTCACGAGTCAGCACTTTCTTT. The whole variable domain, filled in from reference TRBV14 and TRBJ1-1, reads EAGVTQFPSHSVIEKGQTVTLRCDPISGHDNLYWYRRVMGKEIKFLLHFVKESKQDESGMPNNRFLAERTGGTYSTLKVQPAELEDSGVYFCASSQVSRVSTFFGQGTRLTVV.

This clone showed up just a few times. The chain employs TRBV7-9 and TRBJ2-3, with TRBD2 as a possible D gene (5 bases). Germline V CDR1 and CDR2: SEHNR, FQNEAQ (reference sequence). With 3 bases removed from V and 6 bases from J, the gap between germline ends came to 7 bases. The CDR3 consists of 12 residues. The CDR3 region is CASSFPGDTQYF. The CDR3 nucleotides are TGTGCCAGCAGCTTTCCGGGGGATACGCAGTATTTT. Full variable domain (outside the CDR3, taken from reference TRBV7-9 and TRBJ2-3): DTGVSQNPRHKITKRGQNVTFRCDPISEHNRLYWYRQTLGQGPEFLTYFQNEAQLEKSRLLSDRFSAERPKGSFSTLEIQRTEQGDSAMYLCASSFPGDTQYFGPGTRLTVL.

The V call is TRBV25-1, the J call TRBJ1-3; D gene unclear. V lost 6 bases and J 0 bases, leaving 12 bases between the germline ends. Germline V gene lookup returns CDR1 MGHDK and CDR2 SYGVNS. The CDR3 extends over 15 amino acids. As DNA, the CDR3 is TGTGCCAGCAGAGGCGGGGAAAACTCTGGAAACACCATATATTTT. It encodes CASRGGENSGNTIYF.

The rearrangement joins TRBV5-6 to TRBJ1-2; 7 bases map to TRBD1. The CDR3 is made up of 15 amino acids. V shed 4 bases, J shed 1 base, and the junction held 7 bases outside the gene matches. Per germline, CDR1 SGHDT and CDR2 YYEEEE. DNA of the CDR3: TGTGCCAGCAGCCTCGCTTACAGGGGTAACTATGGCTACACCTTC. It codes for CASSLAYRGNYGYTF.

This chain links TRBV9 with TRBJ1-6; a possible D gene is TRBD1 (5 bases). The V end was cut by 4 bases, the J end by 8 bases, with 13 bases between. The CDR3 contains 14 residues. The germline CDR1 and CDR2 sequences are SGDLS and YYNGEE. In nucleotides, the CDR3 is TGTGCCAGCAGCCGGGGGACGGAAGATTCACCCCTCCACTTT. It codes for CASSRGTEDSPLHF.

This clone was detected only a few times. The genes are TRBV6-5 and TRBJ2-3; a weak D match, TRBD1 (5 bases). From germline, CDR1 is MNHEY and CDR2 SVGAGI. Trimming cost V 3 bases and J 4 bases, with 14 bases left between them. This CDR3 region has 15 residues. This CDR3 is CASSYQGDDADTQYF. The CDR3 DNA reads as TGTGCCAGCAGTTATCAAGGGGATGATGCAGATACGCAGTATTTT.

This clone has a handful of counts. The chain recombines TRBV4-3 with TRBJ1-5, with D unresolved. Germline V lookup: CDR1 LGHNA, CDR2 YSLEER. Between the trimmed V and J ends, which lost 0 bases and 2 bases, there was a span of 14 bases. This CDR3 is 17 amino acids long. For the CDR3, the DNA is TGCGCCAGCAGCCAAGAAAGGAGGGCTAGTGGCAATCAGCCCCAGCATTTT. This gives the protein CASSQERRASGNQPQHF.

There are a few counts of this clone. This chain connects TRBV11-2 to TRBJ1-5, with D possibly being TRBD1 (5 bases). Trimming took off 5 bases at V and 7 bases at J, with 12 bases between the two ends. Per germline, CDR1 SGHAT and CDR2 FQNNGV. The CDR3 loop spans 13 amino acids. For the CDR3, the DNA is TGTGCCAGCAGCCCGGGTAGGGGCCAGCCCCAGCATTTT. The encoded protein is CASSPGRGQPQHF. The full variable domain, rest sourced from reference TRBV11-2 and TRBJ1-5, is EAGVAQSPRYKIIEKRQSVAFWCNPISGHATLYWYQQILGQGPKLLIQFQNNGVVDDSQLPKDRFSAERLKGVDSTLKIQPAKLEDSAVYLCASSPGRGQPQHFGDGTRLSIL.

This clone was counted a few times. The gene calls are TRBV30 and TRBJ2-7, with 7 bases fitting TRBD1. The ends lost 3 bases at V and 0 bases at J; junction bases unmatched: 11. This CDR3 contains 16 residues. Per germline, CDR1 GTSNPN and CDR2 SVGIG (reference sequence). The CDR3 reads CAWSLRDSGSSYEQYF. For the CDR3, the DNA is TGTGCCTGGAGCCTCCGGGACAGCGGAAGCTCCTACGAGCAGTACTTC.

The rearrangement joins TRBV29-1 to TRBJ2-7, with a weak D call TRBD2 (6 bases). The germline V gene encodes CDR1 SQVTM and CDR2 ANQGSEA. This CDR3 contains 18 residues. The V end was cut by 2 bases, the J end by 4 bases, with 27 bases between. This chain's CDR3 is CSVESPAVRGGGAYEQYF. For the CDR3, the DNA is TGCAGCGTTGAAAGCCCCGCCGTGAGGGGTGGAGGGGCATACGAGCAGTACTTC.

The chain uses TRBV9 and TRBJ2-7; 9 positions agree with TRBD1. V was clipped by 3 bases and J by 2 bases; unmatched bases: 3. This CDR3 has 14 residues. Germline CDR1 and CDR2: SGDLS and YYNGEE. CDR3 nucleotide sequence: TGTGCCAGCAGCGCCCGGGACAGGGCCTACGAGCAGTACTTC. Its protein is CASSARDRAYEQYF.

The rearrangement links TRBV6-6 to TRBJ2-3; maybe TRBD1 (6 bases). The CDR3 loop spans 15 amino acids. The germline V and J ends were trimmed by 2 bases and 1 base, with 10 bases remaining between them. From germline, CDR1 is MNHNY and CDR2 SVGAGI (reference sequence). The CDR3 protein is CASSYGGIGTDTQYF. The CDR3 coding sequence is TGTGCCAGCAGTTACGGGGGCATCGGCACAGATACGCAGTATTTT.

The V gene is TRBV19, the J gene TRBJ1-2; a weak D match, TRBD1 (5 bases). Germline V lookup: CDR1 LNHDA, CDR2 SQIVND (reference sequence). Trimming cost V 2 bases and J 6 bases, with 16 bases left between them. The CDR3 has 15 amino acids. CDR3 in amino acids: CASSIIQGSKDGYTF. The CDR3 DNA sequence: TGTGCCAGTAGTATAATCCAGGGAAGTAAGGATGGCTACACCTTC.

The V and J genes are TRBV2 and TRBJ2-3; D unresolved. From germline, CDR1 is SNHLY and CDR2 FYNNEI. The CDR3 has 15 amino acids. V was shortened by 5 bases and J by 6 bases, with 18 bases between the two germline ends. The CDR3 reads CASSPTHTLGDTQYF. The CDR3 DNA reads as TGTGCCAGCAGTCCGACTCATACCCTGGGGGATACGCAGTATTTT. Drawing the rest from reference TRBV2 and TRBJ2-3, the complete variable domain is EPEVTQTPSHQVTQMGQEVILRCVPISNHLYFYWYRQILGQKVEFLVSFYNNEISEKSEIFDDQFSVERPDGSNFTLKIRSTKLEDSAMYFCASSPTHTLGDTQYFGPGTRLTVL.

This clone showed up just a few times. The V and J genes are TRBV13 and TRBJ2-2; TRBD2 agrees at 8 bases. Germline V gene lookup returns CDR1 PRHDT and CDR2 FYEKMQ (reference sequence). This CDR3 region has 17 residues. After removal of 7 bases from V and 0 bases from J, the junction contained 10 bases not matched to a gene. CDR3 nucleotides: TGTGCCAGCACCTCGGCCGGGGGGGACGCGAACACCGGGGAGCTGTTTTTT. It yields the protein CASTSAGGDANTGELFF.

This clone showed up just a few times. The J gene is TRBJ2-5, the V gene TRBV5-1; D not resolved. The CDR3 length is 15 residues. Germline-derived CDR1 and CDR2 are SGHRS and YFSETQ. The V end lost 7 bases, the J end lost 5 bases, and 21 bases lay between the germline ends. The CDR3 sequence: CASAEYAAQAETQYF. As DNA, the CDR3 is TGCGCCAGCGCGGAATACGCCGCTCAGGCTGAGACCCAGTACTTC.

This chain uses TRBV7-9 with TRBJ2-2; D is ambiguous. The germline CDR1 and CDR2 sequences are SEHNR and FQNEAQ (reference sequence). The V end was cut by 6 bases, the J end by 4 bases, with 6 bases between. This CDR3 is built from 12 residues. This chain's CDR3 is CASRFSTGELFF. In DNA, the CDR3 is TGTGCCAGCAGATTTAGCACCGGGGAGCTGTTTTTT.

This chain joins TRBV29-1 and TRBJ1-1; D may be TRBD1 (5 bases). Trimming shortened V by 3 bases and J by 3 bases, and 14 bases separated the two germline ends. The germline V gene has CDR1 SQVTM and CDR2 ANQGSEA. The CDR3 covers 14 residues. Written as DNA, the CDR3 is TGCAGCGTTGATTGGGGGGAAGGAGACACTGAAGCTTTCTTT. It encodes CSVDWGEGDTEAFF.

The chain employs TRBV15 and TRBJ1-1; D uncertain. This CDR3 comprises 14 residues. Germline assignment: CDR1 LNHNV and CDR2 YYDKDF (reference sequence). Trimming shortened V by 8 bases and J by 4 bases, and 17 bases separated the two germline ends. The CDR3 DNA reads as TGTGCCACCGGTGGAAGCAGGAAGGTCACTGAAGCTTTCTTT. Translated, it gives CATGGSRKVTEAFF.